Presented here are 9 T cell receptor beta chains from one specimen sequenced in a study of shared clonotypes between healthy human individuals. Only in-frame clones appear in the TCRdb table, and some are missing; sequencing was by immunoSEQ multiplex PCR. In the table there are about 1,800,000 clones, roughly 94% of which are singletons. CD45RO-negative CD8 cells positively selected for CCR7 made up the naive population, which excluded terminally differentiated effector memory CD45RA+ cells. The sequenced sample consisted of naive CD8+ T cells sorted from blood. These receptors came from a young man in good health.

The chain employs TRBV2 and TRBJ2-1; 13 bases map to TRBD2. The germline V gene encodes CDR1 SNHLY and CDR2 FYNNEI. V dropped 4 bases and J dropped 1; count of bases not matched to a gene: 4. The CDR3 length is 17 residues. The CDR3 reads CASSALLAGGSYNEQFF. In nucleotides, the CDR3 is TGTGCCAGCAGTGCGTTACTAGCGGGAGGGTCCTACAATGAGCAGTTCTTC.

The gene calls are TRBV2 and TRBJ2-2, with D possibly matching TRBD1 (6 bases). Germline loops: CDR1 SNHLY, CDR2 FYNNEI. The V end lost 5 bases, the J end lost 7 bases, and 17 bases lay between the germline ends. This CDR3 spans 15 amino acids. Here the CDR3 DNA reads TGTGCCAGCAGTCCGGACAGTTTGAACGACGGGGAGCTGTTTTTT. Its translation is CASSPDSLNDGELFF.

This clone is a singleton in its sample. The same CDR3 also results from other DNA sequences found in this sample. The CDR3 coding sequence is TGTGCCTGGAGCCTATCCTACGAGCAGTACTTC. Its protein product is CAWSLSYEQYF. The V call is TRBV30, the J call TRBJ2-7; D gene uncertain. The germline gives CDR1 GTSNPN, CDR2 SVGIG (reference sequence). CDR3 size: 11 residues. Trimming took 3 bases from V and 1 from J, leaving 4 bases between them.

Only one count was recorded for this clone. The V call is TRBV30, the J call TRBJ1-6, with 9 bases that match TRBD1. V lost 2 bases and J lost 6; bases outside the gene matches: 5. CDR1 and CDR2 from the germline V gene are GTSNPN and SVGIG (reference sequence). The CDR3 covers 15 residues. In nucleotides, the CDR3 is TGTGCCTGGAGTTCCCTGGGACAGGGTAATTCACCCCTCCACTTT. As protein: CAWSSLGQGNSPLHF. Looking up the rest from reference TRBV30 and TRBJ1-6 gives the full variable domain: SQTIHQWPATLVQPVGSPLSLECTVEGTSNPNLYWYRQAAGRGLQLLFYSVGIGQISSEVPQNLSASRPQDRQFILSSKKLLLSDSGFYLCAWSSLGQGNSPLHFGNGTRLTVT.

This sequence joins TRBV7-9 and TRBJ2-3; no definite D call. Germline values: CDR1 SEHNR, CDR2 FQNEAQ (reference sequence). Trimming stripped 6 bases from V and 0 bases from J, with 19 bases between. The CDR3 consists of 17 residues. Here the CDR3 reads CASRPSLQRFSTDTQYF. In DNA, the CDR3 is TGTGCCAGCAGGCCCTCTTTGCAGAGGTTCAGCACAGATACGCAGTATTTT. The full variable domain, in which reference TRBV7-9 and TRBJ2-3 provide the parts outside the CDR3, is DTGVSQNPRHKITKRGQNVTFRCDPISEHNRLYWYRQTLGQGPEFLTYFQNEAQLEKSRLLSDRFSAERPKGSFSTLEIQRTEQGDSAMYLCASRPSLQRFSTDTQYFGPGTRLTVL.

This clone was seen just once. This chain uses TRBV29-1 with TRBJ1-2, with D possibly being TRBD1 (6 bases). This CDR3 is built from 14 residues. V dropped 4 bases and J dropped 8 bases, with 20 bases sitting between them. Germline loops: CDR1 SQVTM, CDR2 ANQGSEA. CDR3 DNA sequence: TGCAGCGTTGGGCTGACCGAAAACCAGGGGGGCTACACCTTC. This encodes CSVGLTENQGGYTF.

This clone is a singleton in its sample. This rearrangement joins TRBV5-1 to TRBJ1-1; D is undetermined. V lost 0 bases and J 1 base, leaving 10 bases between the germline ends. CDR1 is SGHRS, CDR2 YFSETQ, per germline. The CDR3 runs to 15 residues. CDR3 sequence (DNA): TGCGCCAGCAGCTTGGCTCTTGGTAGGAACACTGAAGCTTTCTTT. Translated, it gives CASSLALGRNTEAFF.

The V gene is TRBV5-4, the J gene TRBJ2-3, with D tentatively TRBD2 (6 bases). The length of the CDR3 is 16 residues. Trimming left V 0 bases short and J 4 bases short, with 15 bases between. Per the germline V gene, CDR1 is SGHNT and CDR2 is YYREEE (reference sequence). CDR3 sequence: CASSLDVGGSADTQYF. For the CDR3, the DNA is TGTGCCAGCAGCTTGGACGTGGGAGGTTCGGCAGATACGCAGTATTTT.

The J gene is TRBJ1-5, the V gene TRBV28, with unresolved D. The V and J ends lost 11 bases and 8 bases respectively, with 7 bases between them. The CDR3 length is 9 residues. CDR1 and CDR2 (germline): MDHEN, SYDVKM. For the CDR3, the DNA is TGTGCCTGCGCAGAGCCCCAGCATTTT. Protein product: CACAEPQHF.